This T cell receptor beta chain came from a study of blood T cell repertoires in COVID-19. For the study at large: The samples span acute and convalescent COVID-19 from the United States, Italy and Spain.

Germline CDR1 and CDR2: LNHDA and SQIVND (reference sequence). V dropped 9 bases and J dropped 7; count of bases not matched to a gene: 12. This CDR3 region has 14 residues. This clone was seen only a few times. Original processing notes: Amplification of reference gene primers provided the estimated nucleated cell counts. Sequencing used immunoSEQ multiplex PCR; TCRdb keeps in-frame clones, though not all of them. V, J and clone size were drawn from that table, and D and trimming were deduced from the DNA. The top ten hold almost 4% of the sample, which has under 55,000 clones, about nine tenths seen once.

The chain employs TRBV19 and TRBJ1-3; 7 bases are a match to TRBD1. The sequence was obtained from a human donor in a cohort sampled during active COVID-19. The sequenced sample consisted of peripheral blood. The chain's CDR3 is CASSRQGDVNTIYF. The CDR3 nucleotides are TGTGCCAGCTCCCGACAGGGCGACGTGAACACCATATATTTT. The full variable domain, completed using reference TRBV19 and TRBJ1-3, is DGGITQSPKYLFRKEGQNVTLSCEQNLNHDAMYWYRQDPGQGLRLIYYSQIVNDFQKGDIAEGYSVSREKKESFPLTVTSAQKNPTAFYLCASSRQGDVNTIYFGEGSWLTVV.